Listed below are T cell receptor beta chains from one sample, sequenced in a study of T cells in tuberculosis. Sequencing used immunoSEQ multiplex PCR; TCRdb keeps in-frame clones, though not all of them. The sample has tens of thousands of clones, roughly 92% seen once. The sample taken for sequencing was PBMCs. The receptors derive from a donor between 10 and 29 years old with latent tuberculosis or without tuberculosis infection. Some clones in this sample may be carry-over from other donors' samples. CDR3s include the opening cysteine and the closing phenylalanine or tryptophan. Each record gives: V gene, D gene, clone size, J gene, CDR3 protein, CDR3 DNA. D genes are given only for firm matches. Where a row states a size, it is once, few, many or the class of an expanded clone; other rows omit it.

v_call: TRBV19; d_call: TRBD2; clone_size: NA; j_call: TRBJ2-3; cdr3_aa: CASRKTSGATMDTQYF; cdr3_nt: TGTGCCAGTAGGAAGACTAGCGGGGCTACTATGGATACGCAGTATTTT
v_call: TRBV7-9; d_call: TRBD2; clone_size: NA; j_call: TRBJ2-1; cdr3_aa: CASSLGGGGYNEQFF; cdr3_nt: TGTGCCAGCAGCTTAGGTGGCGGGGGCTACAATGAGCAGTTCTTC
v_call: TRBV6-4; d_call: TRBD1; clone_size: few; j_call: TRBJ2-1; cdr3_aa: CASSGQGRGNEQFF; cdr3_nt: TGTGCCAGCAGTGGACAGGGCAGGGGGAATGAGCAGTTCTTC
v_call: TRBV6-5; d_call: TRBD2; clone_size: NA; j_call: TRBJ2-7; cdr3_aa: CASSYSSGGAYEQYF; cdr3_nt: TGTGCCAGCAGTTACTCTAGCGGGGGGGCCTACGAGCAGTACTTC
v_call: TRBV6-6; d_call: TRBD2; clone_size: NA; j_call: TRBJ2-3; cdr3_aa: CAGGTSGRNVDTQYF; cdr3_nt: TGTGCCGGGGGGACTAGCGGGAGAAATGTTGATACGCAGTATTTT
v_call: TRBV4-1; d_call: NA; clone_size: NA; j_call: TRBJ1-6; cdr3_aa: CASSLPKTGNNSPLHF; cdr3_nt: TGCGCCAGCAGTCTTCCCAAAACAGGGAACAATTCACCCCTCCACTTT
v_call: TRBV6-1; d_call: TRBD1; clone_size: NA; j_call: TRBJ1-2; cdr3_aa: CASGTGTGYGYTF; cdr3_nt: TGTGCCAGCGGAACCGGGACAGGGTATGGCTACACCTTC
v_call: TRBV5-1; d_call: TRBD1; clone_size: NA; j_call: TRBJ1-2; cdr3_aa: CASSLGQGLDYGYTF; cdr3_nt: TGCGCCAGCAGCTTGGGACAGGGGTTGGACTATGGCTACACCTTC
v_call: TRBV25-1; d_call: NA; clone_size: NA; j_call: TRBJ1-5; cdr3_aa: CASSERVPNRYQPQHF; cdr3_nt: TGTGCCAGCAGTGAGAGAGTTCCCAACCGTTATCAGCCCCAGCATTTT
v_call: TRBV7-6; d_call: NA; clone_size: NA; j_call: TRBJ1-1; cdr3_aa: CASSLAAGPERGTVF; cdr3_nt: TGTGCCAGCAGCTTAGCGGCAGGCCCCGAGCGTGGGACTGTGTTT
v_call: TRBV10-1; d_call: TRBD2; clone_size: once; j_call: TRBJ2-2; cdr3_aa: CASRPAGSVNTGELFF; cdr3_nt: TGCGCCAGCAGGCCAGCGGGGAGCGTGAACACCGGGGAGCTGTTTTTT